This T cell receptor (beta chain) was recorded in a study of T cells in Graves' hyperthyroidism and ophthalmopathy. Study-level information: Any treatment followed the collection of peripheral blood at initial diagnosis. Study results and limitations: Blood also held most thyroid clonotypes expanded beyond 0.001.

Unmatched junction bases numbered 5, after V lost 6 bases and J lost 0 bases. The CDR3 loop spans 15 amino acids. CDR1 and CDR2 from the germline V gene are LNHDA and SQIVND (reference sequence). Based on clinical symptoms, serum thyroxine and TRAb, thyroid ultrasound and orbital computed tomography, diagnoses were reached. As to this clonotype: Antigen specificity is unknown.

Template material for amplifying TCR beta CDR3 regions consisted of RNA transcripts. HTBI primers drove first-round RT-PCR of the TCR CDR3. TCRdb processed the multiplex PCR reads anew with MiXCR; each CDR3 protein has one entry. The data hold about half a million distinct CDR3 sequences, with roughly 23% observed a single time. The specimen sequenced was blood. The chain is built from TRBV19 and TRBJ1-5; 7 bases are a match to TRBD1. The sequence came from a woman aged 65 to 85 with Graves' ophthalmopathy. The CDR3 loop reads CASRIDRASNQPQHF. In DNA form, the CDR3 reads TGTGCCAGTAGAATCGACAGGGCTAGCAATCAGCCCCAGCATTTT. Full variable domain (outside the CDR3, taken from reference TRBV19 and TRBJ1-5): DGGITQSPKYLFRKEGQNVTLSCEQNLNHDAMYWYRQDPGQGLRLIYYSQIVNDFQKGDIAEGYSVSREKKESFPLTVTSAQKNPTAFYLCASRIDRASNQPQHFGDGTRLSIL.